The sequence of this TCR beta chain was determined in a study of blood T cells in healthy people across ages (dated by TCRdb to between 2015 and 2016). In the study overall: In model experiments, roughly one uniquely barcoded TCR beta cDNA molecule per two T cells was captured by template switching. To avoid experimental bias, donors of different ages were randomly spread across the sequencing lanes. The study analyzed two additional independent replicas of 1 million unique cDNA reads from the same blood draw for two donors, one aged 18 to 30 and one aged 80 or older. The donors were divided into four age groups: young (average around 17 years), middle-aged (about 40), aged (about 62) and long-lived (nearly 85). Age-related changes in TCR beta repertoire diversity were measured in the study by deep sequencing normalized with unique cDNA molecular identifiers. What the authors observed across the whole study: As age increased, observed TCR beta diversity per million T cells dropped in a roughly linear way, and a significant reduction was already evident by age around 41. Compared with the aged group, the long-lived group had more naive CD4+ T cells, fewer expanded clones and increased TCR diversity, suggesting age selection. The CMV infection status of donors was not known, potentially confounding age-related changes in expanded clonotypes. Estimates of total diversity based on one million sequenced T cells were considered lower bounds and underestimates. Bulk unsorted PBMC profiling prevented conclusive comparison of naive and antigen-experienced compartments. Observed TCR beta diversity correlated strongly with the percentage of naive T cells measured by flow cytometry.

Donors were 35 to 40 systemically healthy Caucasian individuals from Russia aged roughly 6 to 90 years. Each donor gave approximately 9.3 milliliters of peripheral blood, collected into EDTA-treated Vacutainer tubes. PBMCs were isolated by Ficoll-Paque density-gradient centrifugation, with at least 6 million obtained per sample. Total RNA was extracted from PBMCs with Trizol reagent, with at least 5.5 micrograms obtained per sample. For every donor, an aliquot of PBMCs went through flow cytometry to measure the percentages of naive CD45RAhigh/CD27high T cells. Library generation was performed with 5' RACE. Sequenced on an Illumina HiSeq 2500. A second roughly 7 to 11 cycle PCR used a sample-barcoded 5' primer and a J-beta primer mix. A template-switch 5' adaptor carrying 12 random nucleotides introduced a unique molecular identifier onto each TCR beta cDNA molecule. Each sample yielded at least 3 million CDR3-containing paired-end reads. First-strand cDNA was synthesized from all RNA with the Mint cDNA synthesis kit, primed by a TRBC-specific oligonucleotide. Following uracil-DNA glycosylase treatment, a first 18-cycle PCR with universal primers M1SS and BC2_uni_R was performed on all cDNA. As for how the authors treated the data: For normalization, 1 million high-quality reads were randomly selected from each sample, with every read carrying a distinct molecular identifier. Instead of being binned into consensus sequences, reads with shared molecular identifiers were discarded. MiTCR, with a Q25 quality threshold and the strictest error-elimination algorithm, was used for CDR3 identification, clonotype clustering and error correction. A nonparametric unseen species model using Euler transformation provided a lower-bound estimate of total TCR beta diversity. The public reads were reprocessed in TCRdb via fastp at Q25 and MiXCR, keeping in-frame beta chains. Rows with a matching CDR3 protein are joined into one entry that keeps the most common DNA and genes. The V and J calls, along with clone size, are taken from TCRdb and not from the paper's own processing. This sample lists around 750,000 distinct CDR3 sequences; 53% were detected once. Jointly, the top ten make up roughly 40% of the sample.

The germline ends are 23 bases apart after V is trimmed by 6 bases and J by 0 bases. The germline V gene supplies CDR1 MNHNS and CDR2 SASEGT. From the cysteine through the phenylalanine, the CDR3 covers 18 amino acids. Solely the CDR3 DNA is kept, with 54 bases framed from the first base. As concerns this clonotype: Its cognate antigen has yet to be identified. The input lacks base qualities; no much larger clone sits a single base away.

This sequence uses TRBV6-1 and TRBJ1-1; perhaps TRBD1 is the D gene, with 6 bases matching. This clonotype was sampled from a man older than 75 in good health. Material: blood. For the CDR3, the sequence is CASRLTSGAGAMNTEAFF. At the DNA level, the sequence is TGTGCCAGCAGACTGACCTCTGGGGCAGGGGCGATGAACACTGAAGCTTTCTTT.